The present T cell receptor (beta chain) was sequenced within a study of Graves' ophthalmopathy and Graves' hyperthyroidism. Study summary: At initial diagnosis, peripheral blood was obtained, and this preceded any treatment.

In this sample, this clonotype turned up a few times. Its antigen remains unknown. CDR3 length equals 13 residues. CDR1 and CDR2 from the germline V gene are SQVTM and ANQGSEA. The V and J ends lost 8 bases and 0 bases respectively, with 14 bases between them. Beta-chain TCR CDR3 regions were amplified from RNA transcripts. The first-round RT-PCR employed HTBI primers together with the Qiagen OneStep RT-PCR kit. A multiplex PCR was then performed as the second round. MiXCR, applied by TCRdb to the multiplex PCR reads, yields one record per CDR3 protein. The sample consists of about 740,000 distinct CDR3 sequences, roughly 40% of them appearing once. A duration under 3 months, NOSPECS ≥4, CAS ≥3 and moderate-to-severe activity characterized the donors with ophthalmopathy. Broader study findings: Among thyroid clonotypes expanded above 0.001 frequency, most also appeared in blood. Sensitivity of 60% to 71% and specificity of 72% to 85% were achieved by the model that predicted ophthalmopathy progression.

The TCR comes from an adult man with Graves' ophthalmopathy. The specimen sequenced was peripheral blood. This chain links TRBV29-1 with TRBJ2-7; D gene uncertain. This CDR3 reads CSLELGSSYEQYF. CDR3 sequence (DNA): TGCAGCTTAGAGCTGGGCTCCTCCTACGAGCAGTACTTC.